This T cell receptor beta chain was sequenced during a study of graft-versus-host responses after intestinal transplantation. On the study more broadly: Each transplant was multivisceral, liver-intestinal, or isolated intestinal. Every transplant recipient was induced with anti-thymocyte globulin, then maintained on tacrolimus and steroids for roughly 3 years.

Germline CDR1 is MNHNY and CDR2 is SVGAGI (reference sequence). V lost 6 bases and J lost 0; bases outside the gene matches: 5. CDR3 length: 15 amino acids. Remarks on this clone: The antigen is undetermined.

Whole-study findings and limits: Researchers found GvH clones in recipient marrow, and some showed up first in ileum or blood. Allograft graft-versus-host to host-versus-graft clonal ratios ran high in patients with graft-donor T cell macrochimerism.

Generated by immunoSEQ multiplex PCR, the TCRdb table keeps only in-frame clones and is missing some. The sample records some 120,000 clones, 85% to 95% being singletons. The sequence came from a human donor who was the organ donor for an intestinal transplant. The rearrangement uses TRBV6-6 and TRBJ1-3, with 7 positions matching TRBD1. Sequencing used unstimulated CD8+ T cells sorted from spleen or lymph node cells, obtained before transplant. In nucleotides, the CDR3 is TGTGCCAGCAGCCGCACAGGGGTCTCTGGAAACACCATATATTTT. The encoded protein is CASSRTGVSGNTIYF.